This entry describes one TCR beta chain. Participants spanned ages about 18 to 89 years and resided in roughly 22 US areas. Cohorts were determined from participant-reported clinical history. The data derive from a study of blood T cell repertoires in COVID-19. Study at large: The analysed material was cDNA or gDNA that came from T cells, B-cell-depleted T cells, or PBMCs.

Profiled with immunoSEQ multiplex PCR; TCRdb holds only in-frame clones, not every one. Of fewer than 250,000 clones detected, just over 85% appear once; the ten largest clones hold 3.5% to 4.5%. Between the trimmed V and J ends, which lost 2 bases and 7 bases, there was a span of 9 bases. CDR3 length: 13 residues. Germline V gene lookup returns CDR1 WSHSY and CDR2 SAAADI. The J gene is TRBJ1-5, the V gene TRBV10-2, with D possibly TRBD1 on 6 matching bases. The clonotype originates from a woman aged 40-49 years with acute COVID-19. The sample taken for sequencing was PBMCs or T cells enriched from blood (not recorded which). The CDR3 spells CASSEDRRQPQHF. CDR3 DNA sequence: TGCGCCAGCAGTGAGGACAGGCGACAGCCCCAGCATTTT.